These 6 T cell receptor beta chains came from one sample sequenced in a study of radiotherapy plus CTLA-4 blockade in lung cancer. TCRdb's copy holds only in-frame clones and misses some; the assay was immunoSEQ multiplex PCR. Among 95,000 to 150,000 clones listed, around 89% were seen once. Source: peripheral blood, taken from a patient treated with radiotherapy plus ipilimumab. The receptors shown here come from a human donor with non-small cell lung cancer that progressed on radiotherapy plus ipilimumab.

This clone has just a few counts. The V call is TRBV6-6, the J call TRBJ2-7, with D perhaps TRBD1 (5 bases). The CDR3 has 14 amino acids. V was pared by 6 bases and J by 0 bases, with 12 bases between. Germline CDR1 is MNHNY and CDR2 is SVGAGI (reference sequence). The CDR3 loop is CASSTGRYSYEQYF. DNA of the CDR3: TGTGCCAGCAGCACAGGCAGGTACTCCTACGAGCAGTACTTC.

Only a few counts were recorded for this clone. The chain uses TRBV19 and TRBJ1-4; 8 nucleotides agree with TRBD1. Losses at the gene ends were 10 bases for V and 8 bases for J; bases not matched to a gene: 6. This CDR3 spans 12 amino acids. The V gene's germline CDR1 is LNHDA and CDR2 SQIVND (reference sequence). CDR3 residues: CATGTGWEKLFF. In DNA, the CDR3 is TGTGCCACCGGGACAGGATGGGAAAAACTGTTTTTT. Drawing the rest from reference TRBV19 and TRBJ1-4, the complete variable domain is DGGITQSPKYLFRKEGQNVTLSCEQNLNHDAMYWYRQDPGQGLRLIYYSQIVNDFQKGDIAEGYSVSREKKESFPLTVTSAQKNPTAFYLCATGTGWEKLFFGSGTQLSVL.

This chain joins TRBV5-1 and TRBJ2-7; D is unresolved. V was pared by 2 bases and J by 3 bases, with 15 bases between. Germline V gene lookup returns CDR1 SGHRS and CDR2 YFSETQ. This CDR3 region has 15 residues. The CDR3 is CASSFSLSQNYEQYF. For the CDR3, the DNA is TGCGCCAGCAGCTTCTCATTGAGTCAGAACTACGAGCAGTACTTC.

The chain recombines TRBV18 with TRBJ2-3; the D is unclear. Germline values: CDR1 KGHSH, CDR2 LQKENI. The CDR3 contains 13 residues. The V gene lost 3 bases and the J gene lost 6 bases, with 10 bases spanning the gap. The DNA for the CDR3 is TGTGCCAGCTCACCGGAGAGGACGGATACGCAGTATTTT. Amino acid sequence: CASSPERTDTQYF.

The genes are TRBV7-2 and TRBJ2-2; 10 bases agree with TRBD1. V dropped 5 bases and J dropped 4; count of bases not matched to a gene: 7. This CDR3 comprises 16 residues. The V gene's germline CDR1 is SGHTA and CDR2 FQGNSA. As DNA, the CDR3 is TGTGCCAGCAGCCGCACCGGGACAGGGGTCACCGGGGAGCTGTTTTTT. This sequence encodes CASSRTGTGVTGELFF.

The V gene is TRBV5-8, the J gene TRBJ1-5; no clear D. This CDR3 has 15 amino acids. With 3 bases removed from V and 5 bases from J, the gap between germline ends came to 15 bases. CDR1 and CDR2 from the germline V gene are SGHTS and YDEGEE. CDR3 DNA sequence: TGTGCCAGCAGCTCGATCAGGAGTGGGGATCAGCCCCAGCATTTT. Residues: CASSSIRSGDQPQHF.